The entry below describes one T cell receptor beta chain. The data stem from a study of control samples from healthy donors and cancer patients. The CDR3 has 13 residues. Trimming left V 9 bases short and J 5 bases short, with 13 bases between. The germline CDR1 and CDR2 sequences are LNHDA and SQIVND (reference sequence). The repertoire was sequenced with immunoSEQ multiplex PCR; TCRdb's copy has only in-frame clones and lacks some. Of 170,000 or so clones in the sample, about 94% were seen once. V is TRBV19 and J is TRBJ1-4; D remains unclear. The sample taken for sequencing was blood. This receptor was identified in a woman aged 40-49 years in good health. The CDR3 nucleotides read TGTGCCAGCCTAGACCGGGCCAATGAAAAACTGTTTTTT. Its translation: CASLDRANEKLFF. Complete variable domain (other parts from reference TRBV19 and TRBJ1-4): DGGITQSPKYLFRKEGQNVTLSCEQNLNHDAMYWYRQDPGQGLRLIYYSQIVNDFQKGDIAEGYSVSREKKESFPLTVTSAQKNPTAFYLCASLDRANEKLFFGSGTQLSVL.